The present T cell receptor (beta chain) was sequenced within a study of control samples from healthy donors and cancer patients. The germline V and J ends were trimmed by 4 bases and 1 base, with 9 bases remaining between them. CDR3 length: 14 residues. Germline CDR1 is LGHNA and CDR2 is YSLEER. Sequencing was performed with immunoSEQ multiplex PCR; in TCRdb, only in-frame clones are kept and a portion is missing. The data show 100,000 to 150,000 clones, roughly 87% seen once. The chain is built from TRBV4-3 and TRBJ2-3; possible D gene TRBD2, 6 bases. Sequencing input: blood. The sequence came from a man aged 40-49 years in good health. The CDR3 reads CASSPQRGTDTQYF. In nucleotides, the CDR3 is TGCGCCAGCAGCCCCCAGCGGGGCACAGATACGCAGTATTTT.